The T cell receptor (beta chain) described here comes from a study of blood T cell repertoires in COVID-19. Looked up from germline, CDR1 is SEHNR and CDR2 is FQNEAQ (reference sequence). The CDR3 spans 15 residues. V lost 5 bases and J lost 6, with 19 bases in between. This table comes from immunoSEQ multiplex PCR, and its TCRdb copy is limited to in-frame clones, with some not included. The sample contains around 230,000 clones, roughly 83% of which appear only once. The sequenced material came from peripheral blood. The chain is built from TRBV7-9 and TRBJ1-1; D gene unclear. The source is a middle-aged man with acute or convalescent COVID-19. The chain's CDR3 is CASSPIMSGSAEAFF. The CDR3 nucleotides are TGTGCCAGCAGCCCCATTATGTCCGGTAGCGCTGAAGCTTTCTTT.